The sequence of this T cell receptor beta chain was determined in a study of blood T cell repertoires in COVID-19. Study-wide background: In each case, the material was cDNA or gDNA derived from T cells, B-cell-depleted T cells, or PBMCs.

Generated by immunoSEQ multiplex PCR, the TCRdb table keeps only in-frame clones and is missing some. The sample has over 150,000 clones, under 90% seen once. The CDR3 spans 18 residues. Germline-derived CDR1 and CDR2 are MGHRA and YSYEKL. Losses at the gene ends were 3 bases for V and 3 bases for J; bases not matched to a gene: 8. The sample consisted of peripheral blood. The V gene is TRBV4-1, the J gene TRBJ2-7, with 16 positions matching TRBD2. The source is a woman over 75 with active or convalescent COVID-19. The CDR3 DNA reads TGCGCCAGCAGCCACATAGGGACTAGCGGGAGGGCCGTCTACGAGCAGTACTTC. Amino acid sequence: CASSHIGTSGRAVYEQYF.